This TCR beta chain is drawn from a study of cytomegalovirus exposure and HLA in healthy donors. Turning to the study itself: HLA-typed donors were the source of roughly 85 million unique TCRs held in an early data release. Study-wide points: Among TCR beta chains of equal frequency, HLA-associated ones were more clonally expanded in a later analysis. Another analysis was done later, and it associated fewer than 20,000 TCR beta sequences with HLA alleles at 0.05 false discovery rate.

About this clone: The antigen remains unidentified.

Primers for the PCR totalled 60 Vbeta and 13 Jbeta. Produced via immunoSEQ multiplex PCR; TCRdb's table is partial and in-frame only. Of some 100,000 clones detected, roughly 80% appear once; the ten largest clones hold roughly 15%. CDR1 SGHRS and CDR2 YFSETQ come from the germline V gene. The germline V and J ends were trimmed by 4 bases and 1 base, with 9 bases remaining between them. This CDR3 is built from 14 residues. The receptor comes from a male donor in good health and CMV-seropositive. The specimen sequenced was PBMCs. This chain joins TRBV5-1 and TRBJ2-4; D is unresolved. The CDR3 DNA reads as TGCGCCAGCAGCCCGATCCAGGCCAAAAACATTCAGTACTTC. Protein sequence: CASSPIQAKNIQYF.